This T cell receptor (beta chain) was sequenced for a study of OX40 agonist ivuxolimab in advanced cancers. Findings and limits, study-wide: Among the lowest levels of clonal expansion were found in partial responders at 0.1-3.0 mg/kg.

V lost 2 bases and J lost 0, with 8 bases in between. This CDR3 has 15 amino acids. Looked up from germline, CDR1 is MNHEY and CDR2 is SMNVEV (reference sequence). The table came from immunoSEQ multiplex PCR; TCRdb's copy has only in-frame clones and leaves some out. The table includes fewer than 25,000 clones, 80% to 90% detected once. About this clone itself: Its antigen remains unidentified.

This TCR came from an adult with an advanced solid tumor such as melanoma, head and neck, liver or kidney cancer. The material sequenced was CD4+ or CD8+ T cells sorted from blood, taken in a trial of the OX40 agonist ivuxolimab. This chain uses TRBV27 with TRBJ1-5; D is unclear. CDR3 in DNA: TGTGCCAGCAGTTTAACCAGTTATAGCAATCAGCCCCAGCATTTT. It is translated as CASSLTSYSNQPQHF.